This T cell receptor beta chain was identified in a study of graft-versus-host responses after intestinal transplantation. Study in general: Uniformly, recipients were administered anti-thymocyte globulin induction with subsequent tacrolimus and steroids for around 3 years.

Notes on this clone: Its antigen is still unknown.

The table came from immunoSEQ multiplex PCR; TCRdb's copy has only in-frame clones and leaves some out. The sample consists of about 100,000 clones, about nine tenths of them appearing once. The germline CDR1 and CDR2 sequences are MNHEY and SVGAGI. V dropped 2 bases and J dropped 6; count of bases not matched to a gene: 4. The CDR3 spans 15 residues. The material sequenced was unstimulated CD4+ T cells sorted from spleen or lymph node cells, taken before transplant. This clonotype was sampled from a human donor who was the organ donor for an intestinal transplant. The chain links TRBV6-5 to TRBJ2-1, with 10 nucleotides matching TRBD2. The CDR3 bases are TGTGCCAGCAGTTACAGTCTAGCGGGAGTCAATGAGCAGTTCTTC. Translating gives CASSYSLAGVNEQFF.